This TCR beta chain was captured by sequencing in a study of cytomegalovirus exposure and HLA in healthy donors. TCRdb keeps only in-frame clones here, not all; method: immunoSEQ multiplex PCR. The table lists under 85,000 clones, approximately 93% of them singletons. This sequence originates from a woman under 30 in good health and CMV-seropositive. The sample consisted of PBMCs.

CDR3 coding DNA: TGTGCCAGCAGAGATTCAGGCCCCTATGGCTACACCTTC. It is translated as CASRDSGPYGYTF. The chain is built from TRBV27 and TRBJ1-2; D gene unclear. Trimming removed 6 bases at V and 4 bases at J, with 12 bases between. Germline assignment: CDR1 MNHEY and CDR2 SMNVEV (reference sequence). The length of the CDR3 is 13 residues.